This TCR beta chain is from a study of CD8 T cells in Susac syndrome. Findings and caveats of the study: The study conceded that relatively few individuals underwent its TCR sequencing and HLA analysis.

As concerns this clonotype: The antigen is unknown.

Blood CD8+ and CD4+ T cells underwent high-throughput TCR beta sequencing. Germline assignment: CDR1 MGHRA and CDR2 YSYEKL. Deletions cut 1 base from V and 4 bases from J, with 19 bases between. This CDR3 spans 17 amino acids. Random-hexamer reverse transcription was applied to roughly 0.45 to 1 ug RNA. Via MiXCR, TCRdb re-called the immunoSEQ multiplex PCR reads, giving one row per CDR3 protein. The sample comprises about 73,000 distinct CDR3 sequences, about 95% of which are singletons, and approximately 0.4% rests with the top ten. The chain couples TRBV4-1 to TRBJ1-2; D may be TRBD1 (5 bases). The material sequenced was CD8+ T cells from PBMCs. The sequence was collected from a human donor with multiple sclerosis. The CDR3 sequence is CASSQGMTGEWSYGYTF. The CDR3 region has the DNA TGCGCCAGCAGCCAAGGGATGACGGGGGAGTGGAGCTATGGCTACACCTTC.